The source of this T cell receptor beta chain is a study of cytomegalovirus exposure and HLA in healthy donors. Study conclusions and caveats: The study put 160 or so TCR beta chains on its list as cytomegalovirus-associated. Follow-up analysis later connected one missense variant in DCLRE1C with trimming of TCR beta V- and J-genes. Analysis performed later found more than 15,000 TCR beta sequences associated with HLA alleles at 0.05 false discovery rate. In the analysis, some V segments, TRBV6-2 and TRBV6-3 included, were excluded as indistinguishable.

As concerns this clone: Its target is unknown.

PCR was performed using 60 Vbeta and 13 Jbeta primers. The method was immunoSEQ multiplex PCR; TCRdb's version includes in-frame clones alone and lacks a portion of them. The sample records roughly 77,000 clones, over 65% being singletons. The CDR3 totals 15 residues. Trimming took 0 bases from V and 5 from J; bases not matched to a gene: 7. Germline V gives CDR1 SGDLS, CDR2 YYNGEE. The chain carries TRBV9 and TRBJ2-5; 7 nucleotides line up with TRBD2. The TCR originated in a man aged 40-49 years in good health and CMV-seronegative. Sequences were obtained from PBMCs. The CDR3 region is CASSVGGSGFETQYF. The CDR3 DNA follows: TGTGCCAGCAGCGTAGGGGGTAGCGGGTTTGAGACCCAGTACTTC.